This TCR beta chain was captured by sequencing in a study of T cells in Graves' hyperthyroidism and ophthalmopathy. On the study more broadly: Peripheral blood samples were taken at initial diagnosis, prior to any treatment. General study results and limits: The authors' 13 V-J model separated ophthalmopathy from stable hyperthyroidism.

Researchers barred patients who had uncontrolled infection, other autoimmune disease, pregnancy or lactation. Each diagnosis was grounded in clinical symptoms, serum thyroxine and TRAb, thyroid ultrasound, and orbital computed tomography. Germline V gene data show CDR1 as MDHEN and CDR2 as SYDVKM. The V gene end was trimmed by 3 bases and the J gene end by 3 bases; junction bases not matched to a gene: 8. The CDR3 is 15 residues long. This clonotype has at least ten counts. The antigen is undetermined. RNA transcripts gave rise to amplified TCR beta CDR3 regions. The TCR CDR3 first-round RT-PCR relied on the HTBI primer set. Via MiXCR, TCRdb re-called the multiplex PCR reads, giving one row per CDR3 protein. The sample has a few hundred thousand distinct CDR3 sequences, approximately 15% seen once.

Sequenced: blood. The clonotype comes from a woman aged 40 to 50 with Graves' hyperthyroidism. The rearrangement links TRBV28 to TRBJ2-7; the match to TRBD2 covers 7 bases. The CDR3 DNA follows: TGTGCCAGCAGTTTCGCTAGCGGAGGGGACTACGAGCAGTACTTC. Its translation: CASSFASGGDYEQYF. Using reference TRBV28 and TRBJ2-7 for the parts outside the CDR3, the full variable domain is DVKVTQSSRYLVKRTGEKVFLECVQDMDHENMFWYRQDPGLGLRLIYFSYDVKMKEKGDIPEGYSVSREKKERFSLILESASTNQTSMYLCASSFASGGDYEQYFGPGTRLTVT.